The TCR beta chain described here comes from a study of T cell responses to AZD1222 COVID-19 vaccine (dated by TCRdb to about 2021). For context, the study as a whole: AZD1222 recipients with second doses at about 4 weeks or about 12 weeks were pooled, because spike-specific TCR depth and breadth did not differ between schedules. TCR sequencing was performed for 233 trial participants, of whom about 200 were given two doses of AZD1222 and approximately 26 were given two doses of MenACWY control vaccine. Trial participants were enrolled into age subgroups of 18-55, 56-69 and 70-plus years, which contained about 160, 30 and 59 TCR-sequenced participants, respectively.

The CDR3 contains 11 residues, cysteine and phenylalanine counted. Only CDR3 DNA remains: 33 bases, in frame from the first base. Based on the germline V gene, the CDR1 and CDR2 sequences are ENHRY and SYGVKD. V is pared back by 10 bases and J by 5 bases, with 12 bases lying between the germline termini. The CDR3 regions of human TCRbeta chains were analyzed by immunosequencing. Per the authors' processing: Repertoire TCRs were matched against a reference library of SARS-CoV-2-specific TCRs generated with the MIRA antigen-specificity platform. Breadth was defined as the fraction of unique TCRs that were SARS-CoV-2-associated. Depth was defined as the fraction of total T cells that were SARS-CoV-2-associated. Using the MIRA data, every spike-specific TCR was mapped to the spike region that the TCR reacted to and assigned to either a CD4 or a CD8 class. Log10-transformed breadth and depth values were compared by one-way ANOVA with Sidak's multiple comparisons tests. This is the immuneACCESS table as TCRdb keeps it, with only in-frame sequences that have V and J called. A part of the clones is gone; compared with another copy, unresolved V genes explain less than half, and the rest is unexplained. V and J calls plus clone size are reproduced from that table; the DNA served to infer D and trimming. The table for this sample lists about 140,000 clones; over 85% of them were counted only once. The ten largest clonotypes hold more than 4.5% of the sample.

Comment on this clone: It has no known antigen specificity. Base-call qualities are not available, and no considerably larger clone is one nucleotide away.

Paper-wide results and their limitations: A significant rise in spike-specific TCR breadth and depth was observed after two AZD1222 doses relative to day 0 and relative to MenACWY recipients. Participants were mostly white British and included more females than males, and it was suggested by the authors that clonal diversity may have been underestimated. Reportedly, close to half of the unique spike-specific TCRs recognized epitopes lying outside the regions that are mutated in the B.1.351 and B.1.1.7 variants. CD4 TCRs associated with the vaccine covered the entire spike protein, and the dominant responses were in regions 160-218 and 743-854. The 56-69-year group was small, and its depth increase did not reach significance, likely because of low power. Conclusions about previously exposed vaccinees are limited, since just 5 to 7 AZD1222 recipients were seropositive for SARS-CoV-2 at baseline. Because no samples from the day 14 peak response were available, repertoires could be characterized only after the peak T cell response.

This specimen's time point label, per the study, means: baseline before first vaccination. Vaccinee samples came from UK trials COV001 and COV002, including a single-blind randomized controlled phase 2/3 trial of AZD1222 (ChAdOx1 nCoV-19) in healthy adults. Trial participant PBMC samples were collected at day 0 and day 28 after the second dose for TCRbeta chain sequencing. The material sequenced was peripheral blood, taken on day 0 of AZD1222 vaccination. This clonotype was obtained from an adult in good health. Recombination linked TRBV10-3 to TRBJ2-7; no D gene is confidently identified. The nucleotides are TGTGCCACCGTTTACCTTCACGAGCAGTACTTC. This codes for CATVYLHEQYF.